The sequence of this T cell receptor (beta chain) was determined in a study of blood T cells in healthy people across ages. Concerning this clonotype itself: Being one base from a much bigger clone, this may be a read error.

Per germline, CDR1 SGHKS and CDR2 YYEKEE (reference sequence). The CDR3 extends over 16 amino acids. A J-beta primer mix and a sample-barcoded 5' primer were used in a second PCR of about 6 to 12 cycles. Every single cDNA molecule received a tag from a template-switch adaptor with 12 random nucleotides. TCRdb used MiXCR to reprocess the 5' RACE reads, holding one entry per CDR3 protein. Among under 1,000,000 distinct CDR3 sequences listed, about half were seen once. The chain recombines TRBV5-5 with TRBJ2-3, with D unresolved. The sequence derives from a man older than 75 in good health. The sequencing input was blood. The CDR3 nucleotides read TGTGCCAGCAGCTTGGCCGGCGGAGTAAGCACAGATACGCAGTGTTTT. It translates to CASSLAGGVSTDTQCF.